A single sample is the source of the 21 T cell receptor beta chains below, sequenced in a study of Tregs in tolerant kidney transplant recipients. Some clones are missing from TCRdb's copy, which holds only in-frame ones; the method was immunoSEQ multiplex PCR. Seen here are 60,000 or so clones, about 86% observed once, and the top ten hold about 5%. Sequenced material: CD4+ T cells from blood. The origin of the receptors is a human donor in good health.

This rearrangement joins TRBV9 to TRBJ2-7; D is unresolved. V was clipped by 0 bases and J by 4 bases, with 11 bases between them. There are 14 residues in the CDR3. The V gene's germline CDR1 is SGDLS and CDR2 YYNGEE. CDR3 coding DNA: TGTGCCAGCAGCGTAGGCTTGGAAGGGTACGAGCAGTACTTC. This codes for CASSVGLEGYEQYF.

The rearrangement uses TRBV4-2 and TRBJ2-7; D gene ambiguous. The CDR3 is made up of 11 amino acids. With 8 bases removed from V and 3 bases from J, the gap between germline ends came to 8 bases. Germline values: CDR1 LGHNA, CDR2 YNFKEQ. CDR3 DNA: TGTGCCAGCGGGTGGCGCTACGAGCAGTACTTC. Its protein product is CASGWRYEQYF.

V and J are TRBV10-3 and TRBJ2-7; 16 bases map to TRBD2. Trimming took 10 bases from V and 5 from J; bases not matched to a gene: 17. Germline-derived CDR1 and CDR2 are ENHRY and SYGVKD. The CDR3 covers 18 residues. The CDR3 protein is CATRLTGTSGGARDEQYF. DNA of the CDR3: TGTGCCACCCGGCTAACTGGGACTAGCGGGGGGGCGAGGGACGAGCAGTACTTC.

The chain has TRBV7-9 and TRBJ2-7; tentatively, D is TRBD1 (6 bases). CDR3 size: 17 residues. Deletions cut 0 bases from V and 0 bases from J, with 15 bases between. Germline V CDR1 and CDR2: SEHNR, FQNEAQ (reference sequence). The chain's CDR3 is CASSLALSGQSSYEQYF. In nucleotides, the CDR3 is TGTGCCAGCAGCTTAGCGCTGAGTGGACAGAGCTCCTACGAGCAGTACTTC.

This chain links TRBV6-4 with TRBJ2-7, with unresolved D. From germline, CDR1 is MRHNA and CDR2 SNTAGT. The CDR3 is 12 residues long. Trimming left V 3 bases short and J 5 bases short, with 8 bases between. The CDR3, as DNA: TGTGCCAGCAGTGATTGTAAGAACGAGCAGTACTTC. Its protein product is CASSDCKNEQYF.

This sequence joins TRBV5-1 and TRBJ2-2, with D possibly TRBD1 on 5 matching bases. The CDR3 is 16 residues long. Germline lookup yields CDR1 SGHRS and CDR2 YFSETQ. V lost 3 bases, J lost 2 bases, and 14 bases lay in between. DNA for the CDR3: TGCGCCAGCAGCTCGAATCAGGGTAGTAACACCGGGGAGCTGTTTTTT. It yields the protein CASSSNQGSNTGELFF.

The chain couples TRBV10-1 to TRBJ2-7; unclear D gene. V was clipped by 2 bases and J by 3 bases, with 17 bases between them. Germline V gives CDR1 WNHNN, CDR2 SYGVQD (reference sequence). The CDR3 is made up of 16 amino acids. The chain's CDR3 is CASSEGFWITVYEQYF. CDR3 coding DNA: TGCGCCAGCAGTGAGGGGTTTTGGATAACAGTCTACGAGCAGTACTTC.

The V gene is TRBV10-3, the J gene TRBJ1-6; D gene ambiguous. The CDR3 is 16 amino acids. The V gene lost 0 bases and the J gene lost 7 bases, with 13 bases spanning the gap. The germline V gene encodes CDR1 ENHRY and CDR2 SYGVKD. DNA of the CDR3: TGTGCCATCAGTGAGTCGACTCTAAGGCGGAATTCACCCCTCCACTTT. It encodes CAISESTLRRNSPLHF.

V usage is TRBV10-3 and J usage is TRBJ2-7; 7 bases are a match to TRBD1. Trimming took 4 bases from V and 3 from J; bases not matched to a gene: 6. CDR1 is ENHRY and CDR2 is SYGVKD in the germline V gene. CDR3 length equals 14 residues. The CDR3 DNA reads TGTGCCATCAGTGTACAGGGGATTAGCTACGAGCAGTACTTC. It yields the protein CAISVQGISYEQYF.

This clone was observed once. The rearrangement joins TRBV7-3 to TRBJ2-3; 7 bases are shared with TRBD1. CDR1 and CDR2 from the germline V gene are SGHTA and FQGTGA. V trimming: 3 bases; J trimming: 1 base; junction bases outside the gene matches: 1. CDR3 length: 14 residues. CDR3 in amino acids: CASSFGQGTDTQYF. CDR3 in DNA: TGTGCCAGCAGCTTTGGACAGGGCACAGATACGCAGTATTTT.

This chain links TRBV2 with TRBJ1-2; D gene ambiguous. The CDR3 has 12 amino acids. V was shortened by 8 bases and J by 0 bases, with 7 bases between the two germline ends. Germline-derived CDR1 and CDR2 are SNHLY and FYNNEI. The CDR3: CASHIANYGYTF. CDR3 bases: TGTGCCAGCCATATTGCTAACTATGGCTACACCTTC.

The CDR3 DNA reads TGTGCCAGCAGCCACCCTCGACAGGGTCCCTCCTACGAGCAGTACTTC. This sequence encodes CASSHPRQGPSYEQYF. V is TRBV7-2 and J is TRBJ2-7, with 7 bases fitting TRBD1. CDR3 length: 16 residues. The ends lost 5 bases at V and 0 bases at J; junction bases unmatched: 10. Per germline, CDR1 SGHTA and CDR2 FQGNSA. Together with reference TRBV7-2 and TRBJ2-7, the CDR3 gives the full variable domain: GAGVSQSPSNKVTEKGKDVELRCDPISGHTALYWYRQSLGQGLEFLIYFQGNSAPDKSGLPSDRFSAERTGGSVSTLTIQRTQQEDSAVYLCASSHPRQGPSYEQYFGPGTRLTVT.

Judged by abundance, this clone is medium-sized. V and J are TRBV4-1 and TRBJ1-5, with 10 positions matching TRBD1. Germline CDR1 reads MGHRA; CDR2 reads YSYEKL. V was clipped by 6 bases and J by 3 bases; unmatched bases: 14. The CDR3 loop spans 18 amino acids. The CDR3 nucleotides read TGCGCCAGCAGTCCACACCCCGGGACAGGGGCCAACAATCAGCCCCAGCATTTT. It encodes CASSPHPGTGANNQPQHF.

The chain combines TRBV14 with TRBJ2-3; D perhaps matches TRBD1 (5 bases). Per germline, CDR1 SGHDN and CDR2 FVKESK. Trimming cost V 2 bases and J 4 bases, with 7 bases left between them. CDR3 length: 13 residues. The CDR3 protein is CASSQLGADTQYF. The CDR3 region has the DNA TGTGCCAGCAGCCAATTAGGGGCAGATACGCAGTATTTT.

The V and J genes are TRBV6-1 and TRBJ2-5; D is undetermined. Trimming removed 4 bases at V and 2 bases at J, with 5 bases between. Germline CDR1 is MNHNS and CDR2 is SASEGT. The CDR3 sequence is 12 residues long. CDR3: CASSVSQETQYF. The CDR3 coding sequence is TGTGCCAGCAGTGTAAGTCAAGAGACCCAGTACTTC.

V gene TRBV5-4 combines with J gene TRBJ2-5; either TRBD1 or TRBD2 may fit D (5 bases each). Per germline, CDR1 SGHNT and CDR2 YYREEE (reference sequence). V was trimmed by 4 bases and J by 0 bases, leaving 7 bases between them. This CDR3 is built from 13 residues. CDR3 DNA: TGTGCCAGCAGCCGGGGCTACCAAGAGACCCAGTACTTC. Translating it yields CASSRGYQETQYF.

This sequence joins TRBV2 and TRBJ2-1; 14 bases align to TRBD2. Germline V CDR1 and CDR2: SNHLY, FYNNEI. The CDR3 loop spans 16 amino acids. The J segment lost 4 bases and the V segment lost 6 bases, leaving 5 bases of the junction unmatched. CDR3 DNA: TGTGCCAGCAGACGCGGGACTAGCGGGAGTTACAATGAGCAGTTCTTC. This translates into CASRRGTSGSYNEQFF.

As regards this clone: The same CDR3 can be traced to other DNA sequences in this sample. The CDR3 loop reads CSARDRETQYF. CDR3 DNA: TGCAGTGCTAGAGATCGTGAGACCCAGTACTTC. The chain employs TRBV20-1 and TRBJ2-5; D uncertain. V was pared by 0 bases and J by 5 bases, with 4 bases between. CDR3 size: 11 residues. Germline V gene data show CDR1 as DFQATT and CDR2 as SNEGSKA (reference sequence).

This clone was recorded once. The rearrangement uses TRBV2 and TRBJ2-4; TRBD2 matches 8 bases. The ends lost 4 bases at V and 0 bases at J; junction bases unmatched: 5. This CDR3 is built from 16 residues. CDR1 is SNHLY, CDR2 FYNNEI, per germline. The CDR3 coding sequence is TGTGCCAGCAGTGTTTCAAGCGGGGGAGCCAAAAACATTCAGTACTTC. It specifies CASSVSSGGAKNIQYF.

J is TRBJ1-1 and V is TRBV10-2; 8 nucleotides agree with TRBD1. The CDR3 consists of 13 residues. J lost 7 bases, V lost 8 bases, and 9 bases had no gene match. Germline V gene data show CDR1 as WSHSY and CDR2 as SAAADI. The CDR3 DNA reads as TGCGCCAGCCGAGACAGGGGCGGGGATGAAGCTTTCTTT. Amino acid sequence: CASRDRGGDEAFF.

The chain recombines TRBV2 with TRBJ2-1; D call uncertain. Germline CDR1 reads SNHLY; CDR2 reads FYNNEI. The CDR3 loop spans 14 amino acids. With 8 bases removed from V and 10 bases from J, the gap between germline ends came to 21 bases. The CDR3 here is CASGLVPVYTEQFF. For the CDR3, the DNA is TGTGCCAGCGGTTTGGTCCCCGTTTACACGGAGCAGTTCTTC.